Each of the 24 T cell receptor beta chains below was sequenced from the same sample in a study of blood T cell repertoires in COVID-19. Sequencing was performed with immunoSEQ multiplex PCR; in TCRdb, only in-frame clones are kept and a portion is missing. The data contain tens of thousands of clones, 75% to 90% of them singletons. Material: peripheral blood. Source of these receptors: a woman between 65 and 79 years old with COVID-19, enrolled during active disease.

The chain links TRBV6-5 to TRBJ1-1; D is perhaps TRBD1 (5 bases). The CDR3 totals 12 residues. Between the trimmed V and J ends, which lost 5 bases and 6 bases, there was a span of 10 bases. Germline-derived CDR1 and CDR2 are MNHEY and SVGAGI. The CDR3 reads CASSPGIAEAFF. Written as DNA, the CDR3 is TGTGCCAGCAGTCCAGGGATCGCTGAAGCTTTCTTT.

This clone was detected only a few times. The chain uses TRBV4-3 and TRBJ1-6; unclear D gene. The CDR3 is made up of 14 amino acids. Per the germline V gene, CDR1 is LGHNA and CDR2 is YSLEER. The V and J ends lost 0 bases and 5 bases respectively, with 5 bases between them. CDR3 nucleotides: TGCGCCAGCAGCCAAGACCCTCATAATTCACCCCTCCACTTT. This codes for CASSQDPHNSPLHF.

V usage is TRBV19 and J usage is TRBJ1-4; D unresolved. CDR1 is LNHDA and CDR2 is SQIVND in the germline V gene (reference sequence). V lost 3 bases and J lost 3, with 8 bases in between. This CDR3 region has 14 residues. The CDR3 here is CASSIGRANEKLFF. DNA of the CDR3: TGTGCCAGTAGTATCGGCCGGGCTAATGAAAAACTGTTTTTT.

The chain links TRBV6-5 to TRBJ1-6, with TRBD1 matching over 7 bases. The germline V gene has CDR1 MNHEY and CDR2 SVGAGI. This CDR3 region has 15 residues. Trimming took 2 bases from V and 7 from J; bases not matched to a gene: 5. The CDR3 bases are TGTGCCAGCAGTTACGCTCGACAGGGAAATTCACCCCTCCACTTT. Its protein is CASSYARQGNSPLHF.

The chain joins TRBV9 to TRBJ2-1; 10 nucleotides align to TRBD2. V lost 6 bases, J lost 2 bases, and 8 bases stayed unmatched. The CDR3 length is 16 residues. The V gene's germline CDR1 is SGDLS and CDR2 YYNGEE. The CDR3 DNA sequence: TGTGCCAGCACTCCCCTGCTAGCGGGGGCCTACAATGAGCAGTTCTTC. As protein: CASTPLLAGAYNEQFF.

The chain couples TRBV21-1 to TRBJ2-1; the tabulated D call, TRBD2, remains unverified against the DNA. TRBV21-1 is a listed pseudogene. The CDR3 totals 18 residues. The CDR3 sequence is CASTLIGGGPRSYNEQFF. As DNA, the CDR3 is TGTGCCAGCACCCTTATAGGGGGAGGGCCCCGCTCCTACAATGAGCAGTTCTTC.

The chain is built from TRBV6-6 and TRBJ2-7; 9 positions agree with TRBD1. The V gene end was trimmed by 8 bases and the J gene end by 2 bases; junction bases not matched to a gene: 4. The CDR3 is 13 residues long. Germline V gene sequence: CDR1 MNHNY, CDR2 SVGAGI (reference sequence). The CDR3 protein is CASSRTGAYEQYV. CDR3 nucleotide sequence: TGTGCCAGCTCGAGGACAGGGGCCTACGAGCAGTACGTC.

The rearrangement joins TRBV14 to TRBJ1-2, with 7 bases fitting TRBD1. V was pared by 4 bases and J by 6 bases, with 2 bases of the junction left unmatched. This CDR3 is built from 12 residues. CDR1 and CDR2 (germline): SGHDN, FVKESK. CDR3 sequence: CASSPGTDGYTF. The CDR3 region has the DNA TGTGCCAGCAGCCCAGGGACAGATGGCTACACCTTC. The full variable domain, with the rest looked up from reference TRBV14 and TRBJ1-2, is EAGVTQFPSHSVIEKGQTVTLRCDPISGHDNLYWYRRVMGKEIKFLLHFVKESKQDESGMPNNRFLAERTGGTYSTLKVQPAELEDSGVYFCASSPGTDGYTFGSGTRLTVV.

The V and J genes are TRBV9 and TRBJ2-7; 15 nucleotides line up with TRBD2. CDR1 and CDR2 from the germline V gene are SGDLS and YYNGEE. This CDR3 is built from 19 residues. Unmatched junction bases numbered 7, after V lost 0 bases and J lost 0 bases. The CDR3, as DNA: TGTGCCAGCAGCGTAGGATTGGGACTAGCGGGGGGTCCCTCCTACGAGCAGTACTTC. This translates into CASSVGLGLAGGPSYEQYF.

This clone was recorded a few times. J is TRBJ1-2 and V is TRBV19, with TRBD1 matching over 8 bases. Trimming took 7 bases from V and 0 from J; bases not matched to a gene: 4. Germline loops: CDR1 LNHDA, CDR2 SQIVND (reference sequence). The CDR3 length is 14 residues. CDR3 sequence (DNA): TGTGCCAGTACCGCGACAGGGGCTAACTATGGCTACACCTTC. Amino acid sequence: CASTATGANYGYTF.

In this sample, this clone turned up a few times. This rearrangement joins TRBV6-5 to TRBJ1-5, with D unclear. Looked up from germline, CDR1 is MNHEY and CDR2 is SVGAGI. The CDR3 spans 12 residues. V was pared by 8 bases and J by 7 bases, with 12 bases between. CDR3 nucleotides: TGTGCCAGCCATTGGGCGGGCCAGCCCCAGCATTTT. Protein product: CASHWAGQPQHF.

The rearrangement joins TRBV5-1 to TRBJ1-2; 7 nucleotides match TRBD1. J lost 7 bases, V lost 1 base, and 4 bases had no gene match. The V gene's germline CDR1 is SGHRS and CDR2 YFSETQ. The CDR3 runs 13 residues. CDR3 region: CASSLRQGGGYTF. In DNA form, the CDR3 reads TGCGCCAGCAGCTTGCGACAGGGTGGTGGCTACACCTTC. Combining the CDR3 with reference TRBV5-1 and TRBJ1-2 gives the whole variable domain KAGVTQTPRYLIKTRGQQVTLSCSPISGHRSVSWYQQTPGQGLQFLFEYFSETQRNKGNFPGRFSGRQFSNSRSEMNVSTLELGDSALYLCASSLRQGGGYTFGSGTRLTVV.

This rearrangement joins TRBV7-2 to TRBJ1-2; 7 nucleotides match TRBD1. Trimming took 5 bases from V and 3 from J; bases not matched to a gene: 6. CDR1 is SGHTA and CDR2 is FQGNSA in the germline V gene. CDR3 length: 14 residues. CDR3 bases: TGTGCCAGCAGCCCGCGGACAGGCGACTATGGCTACACCTTC. Its protein product is CASSPRTGDYGYTF. Using reference TRBV7-2 and TRBJ1-2 for the parts outside the CDR3, the full variable domain is GAGVSQSPSNKVTEKGKDVELRCDPISGHTALYWYRQSLGQGLEFLIYFQGNSAPDKSGLPSDRFSAERTGGSVSTLTIQRTQQEDSAVYLCASSPRTGDYGYTFGSGTRLTVV.

Concerning this clone itself: A junction end diverges from the germline sequence, so it may reflect a read error. This sequence joins TRBV4-1 and TRBJ1-4; no reliable D call. The CDR3 runs 14 residues. CDR1 and CDR2 (germline): MGHRA, YSYEKL. The CDR3: CASSLNFLSEKLFF. The CDR3 DNA sequence: TGCGCCAGTAGCCTAAATTTCCTATCTGAAAAACTGTTTTTT.

The chain combines TRBV5-8 with TRBJ1-1; 7 bases are shared with TRBD1. The CDR3 runs 16 residues. In germline, CDR1 is SGHTS, CDR2 YDEGEE. With 0 bases clipped from V and 2 bases from J, the junction kept 7 bases outside the gene matches. The CDR3, as DNA: TGTGCCAGCAGCTTGGAGACAGGGAGTAGAAACACTGAAGCTTTCTTT. The encoded protein is CASSLETGSRNTEAFF.

The chain combines TRBV6-5 with TRBJ1-3; 11 bases are shared with TRBD1. The CDR3 runs 16 residues. The V gene end was trimmed by 4 bases and the J gene end by 0 bases; junction bases not matched to a gene: 2. Germline values: CDR1 MNHEY, CDR2 SVGAGI. The CDR3 bases are TGTGCCAGCAGTTTAGGGACAGGGGGCTCTGGAAACACCATATATTTT. Translation: CASSLGTGGSGNTIYF.

V is TRBV6-5 and J is TRBJ1-4; TRBD1 might be the D (5 bases). The V end was cut by 4 bases, the J end by 1 base, with 7 bases between. The CDR3 loop spans 14 amino acids. The germline gives CDR1 MNHEY, CDR2 SVGAGI. CDR3: CASSWGGTNEKLFF. The CDR3 region has the DNA TGTGCCAGCAGTTGGGGGGGAACTAATGAAAAACTGTTTTTT.

The CDR3 spells CASSVQVDNEQFF. The CDR3 DNA reads as TGTGCCAGCAGCGTCCAGGTAGACAATGAGCAGTTCTTC. The chain links TRBV9 to TRBJ2-1; no definite D call. Trimming removed 2 bases from V and 5 bases from J, with 8 bases in between. The germline gives CDR1 SGDLS, CDR2 YYNGEE. The CDR3 contains 13 residues. The full variable domain, rest sourced from reference TRBV9 and TRBJ2-1, is DSGVTQTPKHLITATGQRVTLRCSPRSGDLSVYWYQQSLDQGLQFLIQYYNGEERAKGNILERFSAQQFPDLHSELNLSSLELGDSALYFCASSVQVDNEQFFGPGTRLTVL.

The V call is TRBV7-6, the J call TRBJ1-5; a possible D gene is TRBD1 (6 bases). Trimming removed 5 bases from V and 6 bases from J, with 11 bases in between. The CDR3 spans 13 residues. From germline, CDR1 is SGHVS and CDR2 FNYEAQ. For the CDR3, the DNA is TGTGCCAGCAGCCCGGGGGGGGCTCAGCCCCAGCATTTT. It encodes CASSPGGAQPQHF.

The chain has TRBV29-1 and TRBJ1-4; tentatively, D is TRBD1 (6 bases). Germline CDR1 and CDR2: SQVTM and ANQGSEA. This CDR3 is built from 15 residues. Trimming took 5 bases from V and 2 from J, leaving 15 bases between them. The CDR3 nucleotides are TGCAGCGTTCGAACAGGGAGCCCCACTAATGAAAAACTGTTTTTT. Its protein is CSVRTGSPTNEKLFF.

The CDR3 nucleotides read TGTGCCAGCAGTAGCAGGGGACCCTACAATGAGCAGTTCTTC. It codes for CASSSRGPYNEQFF. The chain carries TRBV2 and TRBJ2-1; a possible D gene is TRBD1 (6 bases). CDR1 is SNHLY, CDR2 FYNNEI, per germline. This CDR3 has 14 residues. Trimming shortened V by 5 bases and J by 2 bases, and 10 bases separated the two germline ends.

The V call is TRBV19, the J call TRBJ1-2; 9 positions match TRBD1. Germline V lookup: CDR1 LNHDA, CDR2 SQIVND (reference sequence). The CDR3 extends over 14 amino acids. V was clipped by 6 bases and J by 8 bases; unmatched bases: 10. CDR3 protein: CASRMGQGLSGYTF. CDR3 coding DNA: TGTGCCAGTAGAATGGGACAGGGCCTAAGCGGCTACACCTTC.

This chain uses TRBV18 with TRBJ2-1, with D hard to call. Germline CDR1 reads KGHSH; CDR2 reads LQKENI. The CDR3 loop spans 13 amino acids. V was clipped by 1 base and J by 7 bases, with 8 bases between them. CDR3 in amino acids: CASSPQTRNEQFF. In DNA, the CDR3 is TGTGCCAGCTCACCACAGACAAGGAATGAGCAGTTCTTC.

The rearrangement joins TRBV19 to TRBJ2-7; D is ambiguous. Germline values: CDR1 LNHDA, CDR2 SQIVND (reference sequence). This CDR3 spans 13 amino acids. Trimming stripped 5 bases from V and 3 bases from J, with 11 bases between. CDR3 sequence reads: CASSRLPFYEQYF. CDR3 DNA: TGTGCCAGTAGTCGTCTACCTTTCTACGAGCAGTACTTC.